This passage covers 21 T cell receptor beta chains from one sample sequenced in a study of T-cell memory formation after mild COVID-19 (dated by TCRdb to the early 2020s). The library was generated by 5' RACE. Sequencing was carried out with an Illumina NovaSeq 6000. The public sequencing data were trimmed at Q25 with fastp and processed into clonotypes with MiXCR by TCRdb, which kept only in-frame beta chains. Each record represents a unique CDR3 protein, reported with the most common genes and DNA among its rows. Here the sample has more than 80,000 distinct CDR3 sequences; about 18% occur a single time. The leading ten clones occupy 28% of the sample. Sequencing was done on a sample of PBMCs or a T cell subset sorted from them (not recorded which). These receptors originate from an adult woman who had mild COVID-19 (a few samples of this study predate the infection). The sample titles of this study are shuffled in the database, so cell type and time point are left out; the donor was told from shared clones.

The sample holds a few counts of this clonotype. The chain joins TRBV12-3 or TRBV12-4 to TRBJ1-4, with 7 bases that match TRBD1. The CDR3 length is 17 residues. V lost 5 bases and J lost 5; bases outside the gene matches: 14. The CDR3 nucleotides are TGTGCCAGCAGTCCACCCGCGACAGGGCGTGGGAATGAAAAACTGTTTTTT. It yields the protein CASSPPATGRGNEKLFF.

This clonotype was counted a few times. The rearrangement uses TRBV6-5 and TRBJ2-5, with D perhaps TRBD1 or TRBD2 (5 bases each). The CDR3 loop spans 14 amino acids. V dropped 3 bases and J dropped 3 bases, with 11 bases sitting between them. The V gene's germline CDR1 is MNHEY and CDR2 SVGAGI. CDR3 region: CASSYGDDKETQYF. In DNA form, the CDR3 reads TGTGCCAGCAGTTATGGGGACGACAAAGAGACCCAGTACTTC.

Here the CDR3 DNA reads TGTGCCAGCAGGATCGGGGGCGAGCAGTACTTC. Protein product: CASRIGGEQYF. V gene TRBV6-5 combines with J gene TRBJ2-7; maybe TRBD2 (6 bases). Germline V lookup: CDR1 MNHEY, CDR2 SVGAGI. Deletions cut 6 bases from V and 6 bases from J, with 9 bases between. The CDR3 is 11 residues long.

V is TRBV6-1 and J is TRBJ2-7; 10 bases line up with TRBD1. The CDR3 is 15 residues long. Germline V lookup: CDR1 MNHNS, CDR2 SASEGT. The ends lost 3 bases at V and 7 bases at J; junction bases unmatched: 9. For the CDR3, the DNA is TGTGCCAGCAGTGATTGGGGGACAGGGGCTGGGGAGCAGTACTTC. It specifies CASSDWGTGAGEQYF.

This clonotype was detected many times. The chain links TRBV20-1 to TRBJ1-2, with TRBD1 identical over 9 bases. The CDR3 runs to 18 residues. J was trimmed by 5 bases and V by 2 bases; bases with no gene match: 18. Germline loops: CDR1 DFQATT, CDR2 SNEGSKA (reference sequence). The CDR3 DNA follows: TGCAGTGCTAGAATATCAGTTACAGGGGGCAGTACTGGGTATGGCTACACCTTC. This translates into CSARISVTGGSTGYGYTF.

In this sample, this clonotype turned up a few times. J is TRBJ2-7 and V is TRBV5-1; possibly TRBD1 or TRBD2 for D (5 bases each). Germline V gene data show CDR1 as SGHRS and CDR2 as YFSETQ. The CDR3 totals 14 residues. The V end lost 3 bases, the J end lost 1 base, and 11 bases lay between the germline ends. CDR3 loop: CASSYGTASYEQYF. As DNA, the CDR3 is TGCGCCAGCAGCTACGGGACGGCTTCCTACGAGCAGTACTTC.

This chain links TRBV19 with TRBJ2-1, with 12 bases that match TRBD2. In germline, CDR1 is LNHDA, CDR2 SQIVND (reference sequence). Trimming at V came to 3 bases and at J to 9 bases, leaving 3 bases not matched to a gene. This CDR3 spans 14 amino acids. DNA for the CDR3: TGTGCCAGTAGTATGACTAGCGGGAGTGGTGAGCAGTTCTTC. This translates into CASSMTSGSGEQFF.

This clonotype was counted between two and nine times. The J gene is TRBJ2-1, the V gene TRBV20-1, with 11 bases that match TRBD2. The CDR3 has 17 amino acids. Unmatched junction bases numbered 16, after V lost 7 bases and J lost 5 bases. The V gene's germline CDR1 is DFQATT and CDR2 SNEGSKA (reference sequence). The CDR3 here is CSVPPSQLAGGHNEQFF. CDR3 DNA sequence: TGCAGTGTCCCCCCCTCCCAGCTAGCGGGGGGCCACAATGAGCAGTTCTTC.

This clonotype was recorded a few times. J is TRBJ2-1 and V is TRBV12-3 or TRBV12-4; D remains unclear. Trimming cost V 6 bases and J 0 bases, with 24 bases left between them. This CDR3 is built from 19 residues. In DNA, the CDR3 is TGTGCCAGCAGCCCGGGCCTACTTCTAGGTCTAAGCTCCTACAATGAGCAGTTCTTC. Translating it yields CASSPGLLLGLSSYNEQFF.

The chain combines TRBV7-2 with TRBJ2-1, with TRBD1 identical over 11 bases. The CDR3 totals 18 residues. Germline V gene data show CDR1 as SGHTA and CDR2 as FQGNSA. V shed 5 bases, J shed 5 bases, and the junction held 14 bases outside the gene matches. CDR3 region: CASSIGTGTGGLDNEQFF. Here the CDR3 DNA reads TGTGCCAGCAGCATTGGGACCGGGACAGGGGGTTTGGACAATGAGCAGTTCTTC.

A remark on this clonotype: The junction departs from the called germline gene at one end, perhaps through a read error. The V call is TRBV7-9, the J call TRBJ2-7; tentatively, D is TRBD1 or TRBD2 (5 bases each). In germline, CDR1 is SEHNR, CDR2 FQNEAQ (reference sequence). The CDR3 runs 13 residues. For the CDR3, the DNA is TGTGCCAGCAGCTCCCGAGGGACCTACGAGCTGTACTTC. Residues: CASSSRGTYELYF.

The chain links TRBV12-3 or TRBV12-4 to TRBJ2-5; 9 positions agree with TRBD1. The CDR3 extends over 18 amino acids. V was clipped by 7 bases and J by 3 bases; unmatched bases: 18. The CDR3 loop reads CASTYLLPGQGMKETQYF. In DNA form, the CDR3 reads TGTGCCAGCACCTACCTCCTGCCGGGACAGGGTATGAAAGAGACCCAGTACTTC.

The chain carries TRBV9 and TRBJ1-1; D uncertain. This CDR3 comprises 13 residues. Germline V lookup: CDR1 SGDLS, CDR2 YYNGEE. Trimming took 2 bases from V and 1 from J, leaving 6 bases between them. The CDR3 spells CASSVTANTEAFF. CDR3 DNA: TGTGCCAGCAGCGTTACGGCGAACACTGAAGCTTTCTTT.

This clonotype was detected only a few times. Germline and junction disagree at one end, which may indicate a read error. The chain is built from TRBV4-3 and TRBJ1-1, with D possibly being TRBD1 (6 bases). The CDR3 extends over 14 amino acids. From germline, CDR1 is LGHNA and CDR2 YSLEER. The CDR3 DNA sequence: TGCGCCAGCAGCCAAGAGATTTCGGCAGGGGTCGGGGCCTTT. This codes for CASSQEISAGVGAF.

The CDR3 is CASRTGGTEAFF. CDR3 in DNA: TGTGCCAGCCGGACAGGGGGGACTGAAGCTTTCTTT. The rearrangement uses TRBV19 and TRBJ1-1; 10 positions match TRBD1. The CDR3 sequence is 12 residues long. V was pared by 9 bases and J by 5 bases, with 3 bases of the junction left unmatched. CDR1 and CDR2 from the germline V gene are LNHDA and SQIVND (reference sequence).

This clonotype was seen a handful of times. The V call is TRBV7-9, the J call TRBJ2-1; D not certain. The germline V gene has CDR1 SEHNR and CDR2 FQNEAQ (reference sequence). This CDR3 has 14 residues. V was clipped by 3 bases and J by 1 base, with 7 bases between them. The CDR3 DNA sequence: TGTGCCAGCAGCTTGGTGGTATCCTACAATGAGCAGTTCTTC. Residues: CASSLVVSYNEQFF.

This clonotype was observed once. This chain connects TRBV7-9 to TRBJ1-1; TRBD1 matches at 8 bases. The trim removed 5 bases at V and 2 bases at J, leaving 7 bases unmatched. From germline, CDR1 is SEHNR and CDR2 FQNEAQ (reference sequence). This CDR3 is 15 amino acids long. CDR3 DNA sequence: TGTGCCAGCAGCGTATCCGGGACAGGTAACACTGAAGCTTTCTTT. The encoded protein is CASSVSGTGNTEAFF.

The chain is built from TRBV12-3 or TRBV12-4 and TRBJ1-4, with a weak D call TRBD1 (5 bases). The CDR3 covers 15 residues. The V and J ends lost 6 bases and 3 bases respectively, with 14 bases between them. Here the CDR3 reads CASRPPGISNEKLFF. The CDR3, as DNA: TGTGCCAGCAGGCCCCCAGGGATTTCTAATGAAAAACTGTTTTTT.

This chain joins TRBV19 and TRBJ1-4; possible D gene TRBD1, 5 bases. The CDR3 is made up of 16 amino acids. V gave up 6 bases and J gave up 2 bases, with 16 bases separating them. Germline CDR1 and CDR2: LNHDA and SQIVND (reference sequence). The CDR3 reads CASRGRGTDTNEKLFF. The CDR3 DNA sequence: TGTGCCAGTAGGGGAAGGGGCACGGATACTAATGAAAAACTGTTTTTT.

The gene calls are TRBV9 and TRBJ2-2; D remains ambiguous. V was shortened by 0 bases and J by 6 bases, with 3 bases between the two germline ends. CDR3 length: 12 amino acids. Germline assignment: CDR1 SGDLS and CDR2 YYNGEE. The CDR3 DNA is TGTGCCAGCAGCGTAGCAGCCGGGGAGCTGTTTTTT. Protein: CASSVAAGELFF.

Only a few counts were recorded for this clonotype. The chain joins TRBV20-1 to TRBJ1-6; D is uncertain. CDR1 DFQATT and CDR2 SNEGSKA come from the germline V gene (reference sequence). CDR3 length: 16 residues. Between the trimmed V and J ends, which lost 1 base and 4 bases, there was a span of 14 bases. As DNA, the CDR3 is TGCAGTGCTAGAGGCTCAGGAAGGGCTTATAATTCACCCCTCCACTTT. As protein: CSARGSGRAYNSPLHF.